The clone carrying this T cell receptor beta chain has more than one count but fewer than ten. A sample-barcoded 5' primer and a J-beta primer mix were used in a second PCR of about 7 to 12 cycles. TCRdb independently ran MiXCR on the 5' RACE reads; one entry per CDR3 protein. The table has under 850,000 distinct CDR3 sequences, 35% to 40% seen once; the top ten hold under 15%. These data originate in a study of blood T cells in healthy people across ages. Between the trimmed V and J ends, which lost 6 bases and 3 bases, there was a span of 11 bases. The CDR3 length is 14 residues. Germline V lookup: CDR1 MRHNA, CDR2 SNTAGT.

Sample: blood. This chain uses TRBV6-4 with TRBJ2-2, with D perhaps TRBD2 (6 bases). The receptor's source is a man aged 18 to 35 in good health. The CDR3 nucleotides are TGTGCCAGCAGCCGGGGGTCGGACACCGGGGAGCTGTTTTTT. It yields the protein CASSRGSDTGELFF.